This T cell receptor (beta chain) emerged from a study of beta chain features in type 1 diabetes. Germline V gene data show CDR1 as SGHAT and CDR2 as FQNNGV. The CDR3 is 11 amino acids. V shed 5 bases and J 12 bases; nucleotides not matched to a gene: 3. Expressed TCRB transcripts were sequenced because the entire RNA isolate underwent reverse transcription. Sequencing was performed with immunoSEQ multiplex PCR; in TCRdb, only in-frame clones are kept and a portion is missing. Of about 30,000 clones detected, 56% appear once; the ten largest clones hold 1.4% to 1.5%. This clone showed up just a few times. Antigen specificity is unknown. Whole-study findings and limits: A moderate, significant TCRB CDR3 shortening appeared in type 1 diabetes across four CD4+ subsets.

V gene TRBV11-2 combines with J gene TRBJ2-1, with TRBD2 identical over 8 bases. The sample consisted of Tregs from blood. This TCR came from a young woman with type 1 diabetes. The CDR3 DNA reads TGTGCCAGCAGCCTCGCGGGGGGGCAGTTCTTC. It yields the protein CASSLAGGQFF.